This T cell receptor (beta chain) comes out of a study of cytomegalovirus exposure and HLA in healthy donors. Whole-study results and caveats: In an earlier analysis, productive rearrangement rates for most beta V segments clustered near 87% or 30%. Presence/absence analyses rested on an assumption that sequencing depth was roughly uniform across donors.

This PCR relied on a set of 60 Vbeta primers and 13 Jbeta primers. TCRdb's copy holds only in-frame clones and misses some; the assay was immunoSEQ multiplex PCR. Among 97,000 or so clones listed, roughly three quarters were seen once. This clone was seen a few times. Its antigen remains unidentified. Trimming took off 5 bases at V and 1 base at J, with 17 bases between the two ends. This CDR3 contains 16 residues. Germline V gene sequence: CDR1 SEHNR, CDR2 FQNEAQ (reference sequence). This receptor was obtained from a male donor in good health and CMV-seropositive. The rearrangement links TRBV7-9 to TRBJ1-2; perhaps TRBD1 as D (6 bases). Material for sequencing was PBMCs. The CDR3 DNA is TGTGCCAGCAGCCCATCCTACAGGGCACGTAACTATGGCTACACCTTC. It encodes CASSPSYRARNYGYTF.